These T cell receptor beta chains were read from a single sample in a study of OX40 agonist ivuxolimab in advanced cancers. Sequenced by immunoSEQ multiplex PCR; TCRdb stores in-frame clones only, minus some. In the table there are approximately 70,000 clones, 85% to 90% of which are singletons. The sample here was CD4+ or CD8+ T cells sorted from blood, taken in a trial of the OX40 agonist ivuxolimab. Source of these receptors: an adult with an advanced solid tumor such as melanoma, head and neck, liver or kidney cancer. CDR3s include the opening cysteine and the closing phenylalanine or tryptophan. D genes are given only for firm matches. Rows give clone size only sometimes, using once, few, many, or a class for an expanded clone.

cdr3_length	v_call	d_call	clone_size	j_call	cdr3_nt	cdr3_aa
12	TRBV7-9	-	-	TRBJ2-1	TGTGCCAGCAGCTTAGAACGCGGTGAGCAGTTCTTC	CASSLERGEQFF
14	TRBV7-9	TRBD1	few	TRBJ1-4	TGTGCCAGCAGTGACAGGGCAACTAATGAAAAACTGTTTTTT	CASSDRATNEKLFF
14	TRBV18	-	once	TRBJ1-4	TGTGCCAGCTCACCGGCATTGTCTAATGAAAAACTGTTTTTT	CASSPALSNEKLFF
15	TRBV7-7	-	-	TRBJ2-3	TGTGCTAGCAGCCCCGGGGGTGACGCCGGGGATACGCAGTATTTT	CASSPGGDAGDTQYF
15	TRBV19	-	once	TRBJ2-1	TGTGCCAGTAGTCGGACAGGGAGGGTTCCCAAGGAGCAGTTCTTC	CASSRTGRVPKEQFF
18	TRBV4-1	TRBD2	-	TRBJ2-5	TGCGCCAGCAGCAGGGGGACTAGCGGGGGGGCCAGGGTAGAGACCCAGTACTTC	CASSRGTSGGARVETQYF
13	TRBV10-3	-	-	TRBJ1-6	TGTGCCATCCGGGGTCTGGTAAATTCACCCCTCCACTTT	CAIRGLVNSPLHF
14	TRBV5-5	TRBD2	-	TRBJ2-7	TGTGCCAGCAGCCCGGGACTAGCGGACTACGAGCAGTACTTC	CASSPGLADYEQYF
17	TRBV5-1	TRBD2	-	TRBJ2-2	TGCGCCAGCAGCTTGGAGGGGACTAGCGGATACACCGGGGAGCTGTTTTTT	CASSLEGTSGYTGELFF
16	TRBV4-2	TRBD2	-	TRBJ2-2	TGTGCCAGCAGCCAAGGGGCGGGAGTGAGCACCGGGGAGCTGTTTTTT	CASSQGAGVSTGELFF
12	TRBV28	-	once	TRBJ1-5	TGTGCCAGCAGTTTAGTAACTAAGGCCCAGCATTTT	CASSLVTKAQHF